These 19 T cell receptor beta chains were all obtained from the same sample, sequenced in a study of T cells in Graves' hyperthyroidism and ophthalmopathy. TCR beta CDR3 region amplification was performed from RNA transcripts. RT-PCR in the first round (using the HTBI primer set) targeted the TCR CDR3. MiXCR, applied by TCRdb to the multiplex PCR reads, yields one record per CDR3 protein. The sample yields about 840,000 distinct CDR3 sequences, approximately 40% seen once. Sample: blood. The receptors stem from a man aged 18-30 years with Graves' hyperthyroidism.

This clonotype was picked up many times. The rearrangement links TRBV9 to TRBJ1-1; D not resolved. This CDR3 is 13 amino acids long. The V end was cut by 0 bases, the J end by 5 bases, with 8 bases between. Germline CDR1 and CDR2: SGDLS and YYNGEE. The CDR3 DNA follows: TGTGCCAGCAGCGTAGCAGGCCAGACTGAAGCTTTCTTT. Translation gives CASSVAGQTEAFF.

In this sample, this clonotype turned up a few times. Here the CDR3 DNA reads TGTGCCAGTAGTATGGTGGGCCTGAACACTGAAGCTTTCTTT. Translating gives CASSMVGLNTEAFF. The chain couples TRBV19 to TRBJ1-1, with D hard to call. The germline V gene has CDR1 LNHDA and CDR2 SQIVND (reference sequence). The CDR3 is made up of 14 amino acids. The V end lost 3 bases, the J end lost 0 bases, and 8 bases lay between the germline ends. Variable domain in full (rest from reference TRBV19 and TRBJ1-1): DGGITQSPKYLFRKEGQNVTLSCEQNLNHDAMYWYRQDPGQGLRLIYYSQIVNDFQKGDIAEGYSVSREKKESFPLTVTSAQKNPTAFYLCASSMVGLNTEAFFGQGTRLTVV.

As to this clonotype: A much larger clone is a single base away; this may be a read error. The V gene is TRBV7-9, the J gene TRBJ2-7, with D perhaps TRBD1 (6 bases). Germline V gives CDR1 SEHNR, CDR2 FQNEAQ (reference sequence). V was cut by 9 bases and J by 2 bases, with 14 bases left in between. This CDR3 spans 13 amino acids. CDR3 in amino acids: CASSIGTPYEQYF. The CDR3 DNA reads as TGTGCCAGTAGTATCGGGACACCCTACGAGCAGTACTTC.

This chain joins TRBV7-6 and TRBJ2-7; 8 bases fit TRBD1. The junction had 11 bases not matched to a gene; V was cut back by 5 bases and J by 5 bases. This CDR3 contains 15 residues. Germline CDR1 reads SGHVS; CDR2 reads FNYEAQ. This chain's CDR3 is CASSAETGAPHEQYF. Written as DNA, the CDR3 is TGTGCCAGCAGCGCAGAGACAGGGGCACCCCACGAGCAGTACTTC.

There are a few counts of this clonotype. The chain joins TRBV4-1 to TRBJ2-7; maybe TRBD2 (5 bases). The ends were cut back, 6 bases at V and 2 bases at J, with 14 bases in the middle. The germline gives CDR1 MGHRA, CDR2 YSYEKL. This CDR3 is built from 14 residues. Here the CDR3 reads CASRPRSGPYEQYF. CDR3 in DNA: TGCGCCAGCAGACCTAGGAGCGGACCCTACGAGCAGTACTTC.

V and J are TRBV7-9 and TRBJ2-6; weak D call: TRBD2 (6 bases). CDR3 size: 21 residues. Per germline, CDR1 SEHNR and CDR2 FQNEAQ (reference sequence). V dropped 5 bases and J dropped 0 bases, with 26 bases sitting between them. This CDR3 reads CASSQSSPTSPYTSGANVLTF. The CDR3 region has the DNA TGTGCCAGCAGCCAGAGTTCCCCTACTAGCCCCTATACCTCTGGGGCCAACGTCCTGACTTTC.

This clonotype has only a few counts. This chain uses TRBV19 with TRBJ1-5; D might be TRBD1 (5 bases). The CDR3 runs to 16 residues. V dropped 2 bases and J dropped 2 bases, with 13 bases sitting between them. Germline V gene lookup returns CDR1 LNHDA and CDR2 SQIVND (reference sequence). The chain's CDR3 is CASSIWRGGGNQPQHF. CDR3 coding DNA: TGTGCCAGTAGTATATGGAGGGGAGGAGGCAATCAGCCCCAGCATTTT.

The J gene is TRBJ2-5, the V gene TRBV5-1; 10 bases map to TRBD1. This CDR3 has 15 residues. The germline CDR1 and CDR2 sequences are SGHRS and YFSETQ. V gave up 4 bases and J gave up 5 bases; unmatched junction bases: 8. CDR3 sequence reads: CASSPDRGRSETQYF. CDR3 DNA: TGCGCCAGCAGCCCGGACAGGGGGAGGAGTGAGACCCAGTACTTC.

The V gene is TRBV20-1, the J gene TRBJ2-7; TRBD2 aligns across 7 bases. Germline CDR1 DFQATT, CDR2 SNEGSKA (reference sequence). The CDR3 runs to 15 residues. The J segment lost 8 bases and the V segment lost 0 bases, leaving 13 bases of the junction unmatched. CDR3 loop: CSARDLRLASGKQYF. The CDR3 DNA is TGCAGTGCTAGAGATCTGAGGCTAGCTAGCGGCAAGCAGTACTTC.

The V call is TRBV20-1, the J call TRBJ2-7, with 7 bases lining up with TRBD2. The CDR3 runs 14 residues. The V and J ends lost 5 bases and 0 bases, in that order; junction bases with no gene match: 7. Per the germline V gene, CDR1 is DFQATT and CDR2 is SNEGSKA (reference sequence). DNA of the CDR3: TGCAGTGCTCGTAGCGGGCCTTTCTCCTACGAGCAGTACTTC. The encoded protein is CSARSGPFSYEQYF.

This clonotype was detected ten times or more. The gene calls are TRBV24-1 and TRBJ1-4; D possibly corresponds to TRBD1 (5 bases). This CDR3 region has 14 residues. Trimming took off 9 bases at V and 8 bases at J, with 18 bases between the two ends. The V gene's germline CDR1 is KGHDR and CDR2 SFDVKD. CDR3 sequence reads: CATPGRRGEEKLFF. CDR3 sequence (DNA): TGTGCCACCCCGGGACGGCGGGGAGAGGAAAAACTGTTTTTT.

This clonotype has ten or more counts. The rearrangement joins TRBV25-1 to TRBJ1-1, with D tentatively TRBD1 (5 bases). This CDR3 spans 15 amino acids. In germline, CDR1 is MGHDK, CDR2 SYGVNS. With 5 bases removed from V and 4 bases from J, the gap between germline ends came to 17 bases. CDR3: CASSPLVGGGTEAFF. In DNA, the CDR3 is TGTGCCAGCAGTCCCCTCGTCGGGGGAGGCACTGAAGCTTTCTTT. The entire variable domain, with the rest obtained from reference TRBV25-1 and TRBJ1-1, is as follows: EADIYQTPRYLVIGTGKKITLECSQTMGHDKMYWYQQDPGMELHLIHYSYGVNSTEKGDLSSESTVSRIRTEHFPLTLESARPSHTSQYLCASSPLVGGGTEAFFGQGTRLTVV.

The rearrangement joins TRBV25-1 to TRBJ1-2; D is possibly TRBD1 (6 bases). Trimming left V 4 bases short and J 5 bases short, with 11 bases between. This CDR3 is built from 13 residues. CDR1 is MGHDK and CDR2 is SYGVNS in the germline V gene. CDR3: CASSVGGTYGYTF. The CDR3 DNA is TGTGCCAGCAGTGTGGGTGGGACATATGGCTACACCTTC.

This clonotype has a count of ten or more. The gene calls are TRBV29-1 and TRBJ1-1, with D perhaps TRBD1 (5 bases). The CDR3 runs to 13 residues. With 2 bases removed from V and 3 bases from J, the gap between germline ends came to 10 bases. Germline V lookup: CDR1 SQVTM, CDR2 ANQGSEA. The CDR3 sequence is CSVESGGHTEAFF. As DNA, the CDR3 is TGCAGCGTTGAATCTGGGGGTCACACTGAAGCTTTCTTT.

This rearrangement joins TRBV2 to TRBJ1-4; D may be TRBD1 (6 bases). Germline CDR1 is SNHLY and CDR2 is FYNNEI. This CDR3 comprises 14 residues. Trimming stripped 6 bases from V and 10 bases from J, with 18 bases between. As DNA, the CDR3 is TGTGCCAGCAGGGGCTGGACAGAAAAGGGAAAACTGTTTTTT. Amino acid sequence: CASRGWTEKGKLFF.

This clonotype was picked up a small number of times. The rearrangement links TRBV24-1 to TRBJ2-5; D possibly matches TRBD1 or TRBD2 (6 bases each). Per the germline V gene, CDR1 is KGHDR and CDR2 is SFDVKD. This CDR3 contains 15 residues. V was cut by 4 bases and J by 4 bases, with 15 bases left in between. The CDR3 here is CATSEGGTTGETQYF. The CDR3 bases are TGTGCCACCAGTGAGGGCGGGACAACAGGAGAGACCCAGTACTTC.

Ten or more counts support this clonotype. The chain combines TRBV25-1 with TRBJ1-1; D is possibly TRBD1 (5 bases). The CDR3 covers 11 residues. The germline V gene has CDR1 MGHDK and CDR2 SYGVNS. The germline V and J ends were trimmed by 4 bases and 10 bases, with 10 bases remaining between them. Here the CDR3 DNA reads TGTGCCAGCAGTGTAGGGGATGGAGCTTTCTTT. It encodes CASSVGDGAFF.

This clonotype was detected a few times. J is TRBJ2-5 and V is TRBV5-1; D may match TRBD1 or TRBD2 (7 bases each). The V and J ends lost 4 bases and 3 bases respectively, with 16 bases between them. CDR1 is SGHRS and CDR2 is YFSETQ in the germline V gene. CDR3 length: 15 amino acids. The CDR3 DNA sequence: TGCGCCAGCAGCCGGGGAGGGGGCGAGGAAGAGACCCAGTACTTC. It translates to CASSRGGGEEETQYF. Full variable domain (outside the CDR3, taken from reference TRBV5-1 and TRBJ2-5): KAGVTQTPRYLIKTRGQQVTLSCSPISGHRSVSWYQQTPGQGLQFLFEYFSETQRNKGNFPGRFSGRQFSNSRSEMNVSTLELGDSALYLCASSRGGGEEETQYFGPGTRLLVL.

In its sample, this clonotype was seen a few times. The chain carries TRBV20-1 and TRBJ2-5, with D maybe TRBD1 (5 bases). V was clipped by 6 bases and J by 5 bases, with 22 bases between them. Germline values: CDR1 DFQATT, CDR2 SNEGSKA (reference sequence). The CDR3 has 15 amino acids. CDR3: CSATPTDSLGETQYF. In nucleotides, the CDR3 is TGCAGTGCCACCCCCACCGACAGCCTGGGGGAGACCCAGTACTTC.